The text below deals with one T cell receptor (beta chain). The antigen remains unidentified. The sample originates from a study of blood T cells in healthy people across ages. The second PCR ran roughly 6 to 11 cycles with a sample-barcoded 5' primer and J-beta primers. TCRdb re-called the 5' RACE reads through MiXCR, storing one row per CDR3 protein. In the table there are about 1.8 million distinct CDR3 sequences, about 49% of which are singletons. Notes on the study in general: Whereas aged donors had fewer naive CD4+ cells, long-lived donors had more of them and higher diversity. Naive and antigen-experienced cells could not be conclusively compared, given unsorted PBMCs.

The sequence was obtained from a woman aged 40 to 49 in good health. Sequenced: blood.

The CDR3 DNA is TGCAGTGCTAGCGGGGGGAATACGCAGTATTTT. Amino acid sequence: CSASGGNTQYF. The rearrangement joins TRBV20-1 to TRBJ2-3, with 7 bases identical to TRBD2. Germline CDR1 reads DFQATT; CDR2 reads SNEGSKA (reference sequence). This CDR3 region has 11 residues. V shed 3 bases and J 7 bases; nucleotides not matched to a gene: 1.